These T cell receptor beta chains were read from a single sample in a study of T cells in Graves' hyperthyroidism and ophthalmopathy. TCRdb recomputed calls from the multiplex PCR reads with MiXCR, one row per CDR3 protein. The sample lists around 60,000 distinct CDR3 sequences, less than 50% occurring once. The sequenced material came from blood. Receptors originate from a woman aged 30 to 39 with Graves' ophthalmopathy. Each CDR3 is given with its conserved first and last residue. D genes are given only for firm matches. Expanded clones are given a class, and other clones once, few, many or no size at all.

D gene	clone size	J gene	CDR3 length	V gene	CDR3 DNA	CDR3 protein
.	.	TRBJ2-7	13	TRBV7-3	TGTGCCAGCAGCTCAACAGGGACCGGGGAGCAGTACTTC	CASSSTGTGEQYF
.	.	TRBJ2-2	15	TRBV5-1	TGCGCCAGCAGCTCCCGGGACGTAGGCACCGGGGAGCTGTTTTTT	CASSSRDVGTGELFF
.	many	TRBJ1-2	17	TRBV4-2	TGTGCCAGCAGCCAAGGTATTACAGGGAACGCTAACTATGGCTACACCTTC	CASSQGITGNANYGYTF
TRBD1	.	TRBJ1-1	15	TRBV7-7	TGTGCTAGCAGCTTAGAGGGACAGATAAACACTGAAGCTTTCTTT	CASSLEGQINTEAFF
.	few	TRBJ2-2	16	TRBV15	TGTGCCATCAGCAGAGTGGGGGGAGATTACACCGAGGAGCTGTTTTTT	CAISRVGGDYTEELFF
TRBD2	many	TRBJ2-1	21	TRBV24-1	TGTGCCACCAGTGACCTCGGGACCGGCGGGGGACTAGCGGGAGGTGGGGATGAGCAGTTCTTC	CATSDLGTGGGLAGGGDEQFF
.	many	TRBJ2-5	16	TRBV5-4	TGTGCCAGCAGCTTGAAACTCGACGCAAGCGAAGAGACCCAGTACTTC	CASSLKLDASEETQYF
.	many	TRBJ2-2	16	TRBV10-3	TGTGCCATCAGTGAAAGCGTCGGGGAAAACACCGGGGAGCTGTTTTTT	CAISESVGENTGELFF
TRBD1	.	TRBJ1-2	14	TRBV10-3	TGTGCCATAAGTGAAGGTCAGGGGGCATATGGCTACACCTTC	CAISEGQGAYGYTF
TRBD2	.	TRBJ2-3	15	TRBV25-1	TGTGCCAGCAGTGTAGGGACTAGCGGTGCAGATACGCAGTATTTT	CASSVGTSGADTQYF
.	.	TRBJ2-3	15	TRBV27	TGTGCCAGCAGTTCCCGCCGGGAACGCACAGATACGCAGTATTTT	CASSSRRERTDTQYF
TRBD2	.	TRBJ2-4	17	TRBV2	TGTGCCAGCAGTGAATGGCTAGCGGACGTAGCCAAAAACATTCAGTACTGG	CASSEWLADVAKNIQYW
.	many	TRBJ2-2	14	TRBV6-1	TGTGCCAGCAGTGAACGTTCAGAAACCGGGGAGCTGTTTTTT	CASSERSETGELFF
TRBD1	many	TRBJ2-7	15	TRBV28	TGTGCCAGTACTATTTCGGGACAGTCGGGGTACGAGCAGTACTTC	CASTISGQSGYEQYF
.	.	TRBJ1-1	11	TRBV6-1	TGTGCCAGCAGTGATAATACTGAAGCTTTCTTT	CASSDNTEAFF
.	many	TRBJ2-4	15	TRBV16	TGTGCCAGCAGCCAATCGTCAGGGGAAGAAAACATTCAGTACTTC	CASSQSSGEENIQYF
.	many	TRBJ1-5	15	TRBV28	TGTGCCAGCAGTGGGTTATATATTAGCAATCAGCCCCAGCATTTT	CASSGLYISNQPQHF
TRBD2	.	TRBJ2-1	12	TRBV12-3/TRBV12-4	TGTGCCAGCAGTCTCGGGGGGGGTAAGCAGTTCTTC	CASSLGGGKQFF
.	.	TRBJ1-2	12	TRBV10-3	TGTGCCTCGAGGGAAGGGGGAACAGGCTACACCTTC	CASREGGTGYTF
TRBD1	many	TRBJ2-7	17	TRBV20-1	TGCAGTGCTAGCTCGGCGCCAGGGGGCATGAGCGCCTACGAGCAGTACTTC	CSASSAPGGMSAYEQYF
TRBD1	.	TRBJ1-2	11	TRBV29-1	TGCAGCGTGGCAGGGGGCTTTGGCTACACCTTC	CSVAGGFGYTF
TRBD2	.	TRBJ2-3	16	TRBV18	TGTGCCAGCTCGCCTAGACTAGCGACAGGCACAGATACGCAGTATTTT	CASSPRLATGTDTQYF
TRBD1	.	TRBJ2-5	13	TRBV10-3	TGTGCCATCATTAGGACAGGGAGTGAGACCCAGTACTTC	CAIIRTGSETQYF
.	many	TRBJ1-1	12	TRBV9	TGTGCCAGCAGCGTAGTGGGGGGAGAAGCTTTCTTT	CASSVVGGEAFF
TRBD1	many	TRBJ2-7	12	TRBV11-2	TGTGCCAGCAGCTTCCGACAGGGGCAGCAGTACTTC	CASSFRQGQQYF
.	many	TRBJ1-3	18	TRBV7-9	TGTGCCAGCAGCTTAGCCGGGGGCCTCCCTAGCTCTGGAAACACCATATATTTT	CASSLAGGLPSSGNTIYF
TRBD1	.	TRBJ1-3	16	TRBV24-1	TGTGCCACCAGTGATCCAAGGACAGGGGACAAAAACACCATATATTTT	CATSDPRTGDKNTIYF
.	many	TRBJ2-5	18	TRBV5-6	TGTGCCAGCAGCTTGGAGGTCTGGGGACGGAGGACCAAAGAGACCCAGTACTTC	CASSLEVWGRRTKETQYF
TRBD2	many	TRBJ2-7	16	TRBV5-4	TGTGCCAGCAGCTTGGAAGCGGGACTAGCCTCCCACGAGCAGTACTTC	CASSLEAGLASHEQYF
.	many	TRBJ1-2	15	TRBV11-2	TGTGCCAGCAGCTTGCTTGGGTCACCCCGTCAGGGCTACACCTTC	CASSLLGSPRQGYTF
TRBD1	once	TRBJ1-4	12	TRBV20-1	TGCAGTCTAGGGGGCACTAATGAAAAACTGTTTTTT	CSLGGTNEKLFF
.	.	TRBJ2-4	13	TRBV28	TGTGCCCCGTACTTAGGGTCGTTGGACATGCAGTACTTC	CAPYLGSLDMQYF
.	.	TRBJ1-4	15	TRBV11-2	TGTGCCAGCAGCTTAGATGGGACGGGAGCTGAAAAACTGTGTTTT	CASSLDGTGAEKLCF
TRBD2	many	TRBJ2-5	16	TRBV9	TGTGCCAGCAGCGTAGGGGGGGGGAGGCCATGGGAGACCCAGTACTTC	CASSVGGGRPWETQYF
TRBD2	.	TRBJ2-2	14	TRBV5-1	TGCGCCAGCAGCCTGGGAGGGCCTGACGGGGAGCTGTTTTTT	CASSLGGPDGELFF
.	.	TRBJ1-2	15	TRBV19	TGTGCCAGTAGTATTCCGTCAGTGGCTAACTATGGCTACACCTTC	CASSIPSVANYGYTF
.	.	TRBJ2-2	14	TRBV7-6	TGTGCCAGCAGCCGAAAATTAGCGGCAGGGGAGCTGTTTTTT	CASSRKLAAGELFF
TRBD1	medium-sized	TRBJ2-7	13	TRBV29-1	TGCAGCGCGTCCCGGGACAGGGGATACGAGCAGTACTTC	CSASRDRGYEQYF
.	few	TRBJ2-1	16	TRBV28	TGTGCCAGCAGTGCAGACTCGACTAGACGGCACAATGAGCAGTTCTTC	CASSADSTRRHNEQFF
.	.	TRBJ1-1	14	TRBV7-2	TGTGCCAGCGGCCCAACGACTGGAAACACTGAAGCTTTCTTT	CASGPTTGNTEAFF
.	many	TRBJ2-5	16	TRBV4-1	TGCGCCAGCAGCCAAGATGGTCCATACCCTCGGGAGACCCAGTACTTC	CASSQDGPYPRETQYF
.	.	TRBJ1-5	14	TRBV10-2	TGCGCCAGCCAAGATCGGACTAGCAATCAGCCCCAGCATTTT	CASQDRTSNQPQHF
.	many	TRBJ2-3	14	TRBV7-3	TGTGCCAGCAGCTTAACAGGGGCGGGAGATACGCAGTATTTT	CASSLTGAGDTQYF
TRBD2	many	TRBJ2-1	15	TRBV11-1	TGTGCCAGCAGCTTTAGTCTAGCGGGTCAAAATGAGCAGTTCTTC	CASSFSLAGQNEQFF
.	.	TRBJ2-7	13	TRBV29-1	TGCAGCTCGATGGGTGCAGGGCGGCCACGGCAGTACTTC	CSSMGAGRPRQYF
.	.	TRBJ1-6	16	TRBV9	TGTGCCAGCAGCGTAGCTGGGGGCGCCGAACATTCACCCCTCCACTTT	CASSVAGGAEHSPLHF
TRBD2	many	TRBJ2-7	16	TRBV5-6	TGTGCCAGCAGCTTGGGGACTAGCGGGTTCGCCTACGAGCAGTACTTC	CASSLGTSGFAYEQYF
TRBD1	once	TRBJ1-4	16	TRBV19	TGTGCCAGTAACCCGGACAGGGGGCAGGGTCTCGAAAAACTGTTTTTT	CASNPDRGQGLEKLFF
TRBD1	few	TRBJ2-5	16	TRBV6-5	TGTGCCAGCGGTAACGCGTGGAGCAGGGGGCATGAGACCCAGTACTTC	CASGNAWSRGHETQYF
TRBD2	.	TRBJ2-5	14	TRBV20-1	TGCTCTACTAATAGCGGGAGACGTCGAGAGACCCAGTACTTC	CSTNSGRRRETQYF
TRBD1	.	TRBJ1-2	15	TRBV13	TGTGCCAGCAGCTTACAGGGGACAGTCATCTATGGCTACACCTTC	CASSLQGTVIYGYTF
.	many	TRBJ1-1	15	TRBV29-1	TGCAGCATAGGCGAGGGGACAATCTTGAACACTGAAGCTTTCTTT	CSIGEGTILNTEAFF
TRBD2	many	TRBJ2-7	15	TRBV20-1	TGCAGTGCTAGAGACCAAGCGGGAGCGTGGAGGGAGCAGTACTTC	CSARDQAGAWREQYF
.	many	TRBJ1-1	14	TRBV7-9	TGTGCCAGCAGCTTAATGGGGTACTCGACTGAAGCTTTCTTT	CASSLMGYSTEAFF
.	many	TRBJ2-7	13	TRBV12-3/TRBV12-4	TGTGCCAGCAGTTTTCGGGGGGCGGCGGAGCAGTACTTC	CASSFRGAAEQYF